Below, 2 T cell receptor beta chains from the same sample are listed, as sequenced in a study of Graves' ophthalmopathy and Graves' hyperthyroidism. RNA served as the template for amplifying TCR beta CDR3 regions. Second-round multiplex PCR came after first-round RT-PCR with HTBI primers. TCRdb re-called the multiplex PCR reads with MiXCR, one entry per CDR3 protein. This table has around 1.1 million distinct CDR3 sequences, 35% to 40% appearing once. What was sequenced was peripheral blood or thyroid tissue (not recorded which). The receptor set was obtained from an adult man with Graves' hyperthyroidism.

The CDR3: CASRLAGNEQFF. The CDR3 region has the DNA TGTGCCAGCAGGCTAGCGGGGAATGAGCAGTTCTTC. The rearrangement joins TRBV2 to TRBJ2-1; 9 nucleotides agree with TRBD2. The CDR3 consists of 12 residues. V trimming: 6 bases; J trimming: 7 bases; junction bases outside the gene matches: 1. Germline V gives CDR1 SNHLY, CDR2 FYNNEI.

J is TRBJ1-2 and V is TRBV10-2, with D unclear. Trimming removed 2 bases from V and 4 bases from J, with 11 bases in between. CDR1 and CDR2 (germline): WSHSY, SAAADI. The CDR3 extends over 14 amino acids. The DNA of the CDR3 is TGCGCCAGCAGTGAGCCGGACGGCCCCTATGGCTACACCTTC. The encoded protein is CASSEPDGPYGYTF.